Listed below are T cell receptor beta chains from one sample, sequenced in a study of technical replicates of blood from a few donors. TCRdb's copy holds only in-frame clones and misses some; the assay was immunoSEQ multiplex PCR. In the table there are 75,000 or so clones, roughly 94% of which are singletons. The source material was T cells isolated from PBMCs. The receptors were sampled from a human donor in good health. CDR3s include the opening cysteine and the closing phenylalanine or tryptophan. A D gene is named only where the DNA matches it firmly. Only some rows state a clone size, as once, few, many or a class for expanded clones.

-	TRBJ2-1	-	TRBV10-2	CASSGGGPNEQFF	TGCGCCAGCAGTGGGGGGGGGCCCAATGAGCAGTTCTTC
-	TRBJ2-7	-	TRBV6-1	CASSPPLSTYEQYF	TGTGCCAGCAGTCCCCCCTTATCTACCTACGAGCAGTACTTC
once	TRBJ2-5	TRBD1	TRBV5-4	CATSKMGGRGRGETQYF	TGTGCCACCTCTAAAATGGGGGGCAGGGGGCGCGGAGAGACCCAGTACTTC
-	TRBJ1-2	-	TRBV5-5	CASSLPPDYGYTF	TGTGCCAGCAGCTTGCCGCCGGACTATGGCTACACCTTC
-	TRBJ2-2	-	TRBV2	CANTRLANTGELFF	TGTGCCAACACAAGACTCGCGAACACCGGGGAGCTGTTTTTT
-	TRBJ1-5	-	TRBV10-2	CASSAYRASQPQHF	TGCGCCAGCAGTGCTTACAGGGCAAGTCAGCCCCAGCATTTT
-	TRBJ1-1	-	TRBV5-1	CASSPGMGTPEAFF	TGCGCCAGCAGCCCGGGGATGGGGACACCCGAAGCTTTCTTT
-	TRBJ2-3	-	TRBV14	CASSQQLDTQYF	TGTGCCAGCAGCCAACAGTTGGATACGCAGTATTTT
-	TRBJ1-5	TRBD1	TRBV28	CASSGGGWAGQPQHF	TGTGCCAGCAGCGGAGGGGGCTGGGCCGGTCAGCCCCAGCATTTT
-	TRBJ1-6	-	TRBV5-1	CASSVEASENNSPLHF	TGCGCCAGCAGCGTCGAGGCCTCGGAAAATAATTCACCCCTCCACTTT
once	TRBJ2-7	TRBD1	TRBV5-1	CASSFGVGQDEQYF	TGCGCCAGCAGCTTCGGTGTCGGACAGGACGAGCAGTACTTC
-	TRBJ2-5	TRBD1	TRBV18	CASSAAGGAKTQYF	TGTGCCAGCTCAGCTGCAGGGGGCGCAAAGACCCAGTACTTC
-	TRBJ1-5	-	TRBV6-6	CASSQWSNQPQHF	TGTGCCAGCAGCCAGTGGTCCAATCAGCCCCAGCATTTT
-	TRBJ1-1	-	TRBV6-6	CASTHSKEAFF	TGTGCCAGCACCCACAGCAAAGAAGCTTTCTTT
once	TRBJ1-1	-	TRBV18	CASSPPGRAARSEAFF	TGTGCCAGCTCACCCCCTGGCAGGGCCGCCAGATCTGAAGCTTTCTTT
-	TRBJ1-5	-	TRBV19	CASSGAGQNQPQHF	TGTGCCAGTAGTGGGGCAGGCCAGAATCAGCCCCAGCATTTT
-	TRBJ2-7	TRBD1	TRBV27	CASRQQGASYEQYF	TGTGCCAGCAGACAACAGGGGGCCTCCTACGAGCAGTACTTC
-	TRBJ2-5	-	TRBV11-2	CASSLGQAETQYF	TGTGCCAGCAGCCTAGGGCAGGCGGAGACCCAGTACTTC
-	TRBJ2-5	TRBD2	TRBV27	CASSSGRTSGTWETQYF	TGTGCCAGCAGTTCTGGAAGGACTAGCGGGACATGGGAGACCCAGTACTTC
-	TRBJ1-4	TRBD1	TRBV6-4	CASSDPGQGATTTNEKLFF	TGTGCCAGCAGTGACCCGGGACAGGGGGCCACAACAACTAATGAAAAACTGTTTTTT
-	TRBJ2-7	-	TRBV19	CASSIVLHRDDEQYF	TGTGCCAGTAGTATAGTTCTCCACAGGGACGACGAGCAGTACTTC
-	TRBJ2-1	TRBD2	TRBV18	CASSPRKVSTERGEQFF	TGTGCCAGCTCACCCCGAAAGGTGTCCACGGAGCGGGGAGAGCAGTTCTTC
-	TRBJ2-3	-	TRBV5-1	CASSLADGTDTQYF	TGCGCCAGCAGCTTAGCGGACGGCACAGATACGCAGTATTTT
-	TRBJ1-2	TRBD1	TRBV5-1	CASSPGGLQFYTF	TGCGCCAGCAGCCCAGGGGGGCTCCAATTCTACACCTTC
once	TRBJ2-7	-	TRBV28	CASSTPHRDHYEQYF	TGTGCCAGCAGTACCCCTCACAGGGACCACTACGAGCAGTACTTC
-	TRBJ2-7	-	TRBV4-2	CASSQDLGPAQAEQYF	TGTGCCAGCAGCCAAGATCTGGGGCCTGCACAGGCCGAGCAGTACTTC
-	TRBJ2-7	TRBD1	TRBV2	CASSEGTGWDEQYF	TGTGCCAGCAGTGAAGGGACAGGGTGGGACGAGCAGTACTTC
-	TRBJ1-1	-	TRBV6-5	CASSYVQGGNTEAFF	TGTGCCAGCAGTTACGTCCAGGGAGGGAACACTGAAGCTTTCTTT
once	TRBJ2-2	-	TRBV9	CASSGDGAVRRDGELFF	TGTGCCAGCAGCGGTGATGGGGCGGTCCGGCGGGACGGGGAGCTGTTTTTT
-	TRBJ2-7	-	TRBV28	CASSLRGRSYEQYF	TGTGCCAGCAGTTTAAGGGGAAGGTCCTACGAGCAGTACTTC
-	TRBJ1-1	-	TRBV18	CASSPSGNSAEAFF	TGTGCCAGCTCACCCTCGGGAAACTCGGCTGAAGCTTTCTTT
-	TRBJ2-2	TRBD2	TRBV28	CASSSPWREVYTGELFF	TGTGCCAGCAGTTCCCCCTGGCGGGAGGTGTACACCGGGGAGCTGTTTTTT
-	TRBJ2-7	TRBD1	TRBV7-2	CASSLAAQGAYEQYF	TGTGCCAGCAGCTTAGCGGCGCAGGGGGCTTACGAGCAGTACTTC
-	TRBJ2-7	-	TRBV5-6	CASSPIQTGNYEQYF	TGTGCCAGCAGCCCGATCCAAACAGGGAACTACGAGCAGTACTTC
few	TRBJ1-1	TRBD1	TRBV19	CASSPGTGLGTEAFF	TGTGCCAGTAGTCCCGGGACAGGGTTGGGCACTGAAGCTTTCTTT
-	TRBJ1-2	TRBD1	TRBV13	CASSLTPVTWTGAIMNYGYTF	TGTGCCAGCAGCTTGACTCCTGTCACATGGACAGGGGCGATAATGAACTATGGCTACACCTTC
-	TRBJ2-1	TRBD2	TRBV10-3	CASQGRLAGALNEQFF	TGTGCCTCCCAGGGCCGACTAGCGGGAGCTCTTAATGAGCAGTTCTTC
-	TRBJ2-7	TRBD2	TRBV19	CASSIRRLAGGNTYEQYF	TGTGCCAGTAGTATACGCCGACTAGCGGGGGGAAACACCTACGAGCAGTACTTC
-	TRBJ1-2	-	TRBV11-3	CASSLAYPGIYGYTF	TGTGCCAGCAGCTTAGCATATCCAGGAATCTATGGCTACACCTTC
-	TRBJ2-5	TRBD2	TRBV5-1	CASSLAQVAGGETQYF	TGCGCCAGCAGCTTGGCCCAGGTAGCGGGAGGAGAGACCCAGTACTTC
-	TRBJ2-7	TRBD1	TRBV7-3	CASSSGTGSYEQYF	TGTGCCAGCAGCTCCGGGACAGGGTCTTACGAGCAGTACTTC
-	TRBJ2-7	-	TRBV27	CASSFLPDSSYEQYF	TGTGCCAGCAGTTTTTTACCCGACAGCTCCTACGAGCAGTACTTC
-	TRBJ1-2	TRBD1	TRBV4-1	CASSQLGQGDYGYTF	TGCGCCAGCAGCCAGTTAGGACAGGGGGACTATGGCTACACCTTC
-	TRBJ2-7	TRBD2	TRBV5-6	CASSFGGDIYEQYF	TGTGCCAGCAGCTTTGGGGGGGATATCTACGAGCAGTACTTC
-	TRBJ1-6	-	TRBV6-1	CASSLSGQRNSPLHF	TGTGCCAGCAGCCTCTCGGGACAACGGAATTCACCCCTCCACTTT